These 21 T cell receptor beta chains were all obtained from the same sample, sequenced in a study of PD-1 blockade in classical Hodgkin lymphoma (dated by TCRdb to about 2020). Sample time point, as interpreted from the label and publication: cycle 2 day 1 (C2D1) of nivolumab. Every trial patient had relapsed following autologous stem cell transplantation, and prior brentuximab vedotin exposure was what differed among cohorts A, B and C. The library was prepared using the immunoSEQ multiplex PCR assay. The clones in this table, taken by TCRdb from immuneACCESS, are in-frame only. Not every clone is retained; where verified, under half of the shortfall comes from an unresolved V gene, and the cause of the rest is unknown. The sample profile shows some 150,000 clones; just under 80% of them were found once. Jointly, the top ten make up about 9% of the sample. The specimen was peripheral blood mononuclear cells (PBMCs), collected before the second cycle of nivolumab. These receptors all stem from a human donor with classical Hodgkin lymphoma.

V and J are TRBV28 and TRBJ2-1; 8 nucleotides agree with TRBD1. Germline CDR1 is MDHEN and CDR2 is SYDVKM. Unmatched junction bases numbered 10, after V lost 6 bases and J lost 6 bases. This CDR3 spans 15 amino acids. The CDR3, as DNA: TGTGCCAGCAGCCGGACAGGGTCTAGGGTCAATGAGCAGTTCTTC. Translated, it gives CASSRTGSRVNEQFF. The entire variable domain, with the rest obtained from reference TRBV28 and TRBJ2-1, is as follows: DVKVTQSSRYLVKRTGEKVFLECVQDMDHENMFWYRQDPGLGLRLIYFSYDVKMKEKGDIPEGYSVSREKKERFSLILESASTNQTSMYLCASSRTGSRVNEQFFGPGTRLTVL.

This rearrangement joins TRBV10-3 to TRBJ2-5, with D possibly matching TRBD1 (6 bases). Judging by the DNA end, TRBJ2-7 fits better; the J call may be wrong. The length of the CDR3 is 13 residues. The germline V gene encodes CDR1 ENHRY and CDR2 SYGVKD. DNA of the CDR3: TGTGCCACCCGGGAAGGGGGCTCCTACGAGCAGTACTTC. It translates to CATREGGSYEQYF.

As to this clone: Germline and junction disagree at one end, which may indicate a read error. The chain couples TRBV7-7 to TRBJ2-1; D might be TRBD2 (6 bases). CDR1 is SSHAT, CDR2 FNYEAQ, per germline (reference sequence). This CDR3 has 13 residues. The CDR3 is CASSHSGPNEQFF. The CDR3 coding sequence is TGTGCTAGCAGTCATAGCGGCCCCAATGAGCAGTTCTTC.

DNA of the CDR3: TGTGCCAGCAGCTCGTGGACAGGGTCCTACAATGAGCAGTTCTTC. Amino acids: CASSSWTGSYNEQFF. V usage is TRBV7-2 and J usage is TRBJ2-1; TRBD1 matches 8 bases. J was trimmed by 1 base and V by 4 bases; bases with no gene match: 3. The germline V gene encodes CDR1 SGHTA and CDR2 FQGNSA. The CDR3 length is 15 residues.

The gene calls are TRBV9 and TRBJ1-2, with 10 bases aligning to TRBD1. V shed 4 bases and J 3 bases; nucleotides not matched to a gene: 6. The CDR3 is made up of 15 amino acids. The germline gives CDR1 SGDLS, CDR2 YYNGEE. CDR3 coding DNA: TGTGCCAGCAGCTTCTCCGGGACAGGGGACTATGGCTACACCTTC. Its protein product is CASSFSGTGDYGYTF.

About this clone itself: Additional DNA sequences in this sample encode the identical CDR3. The chain employs TRBV6-5 and TRBJ2-7, with 7 bases aligning to TRBD1. The germline CDR1 and CDR2 sequences are MNHEY and SVGAGI. CDR3 length equals 12 residues. J lost 1 base, V lost 6 bases, and 0 bases had no gene match. The CDR3 sequence is CASRDRSYEQYF. The CDR3, as DNA: TGTGCCAGCAGGGACAGGTCCTACGAGCAGTACTTC.

V is TRBV4-3 and J is TRBJ2-7; 10 nucleotides line up with TRBD2. Unmatched junction bases numbered 18, after V lost 0 bases and J lost 1 base. From germline, CDR1 is LGHNA and CDR2 YSLEER. This CDR3 is 21 amino acids long. The DNA for the CDR3 is TGCGCCAGCAGCCAAGATAGTAGGACTAGCGGACGCATGGATGATTCCTACGAGCAGTACTTC. Its protein product is CASSQDSRTSGRMDDSYEQYF.

This clone was seen only a few times. This chain uses TRBV7-2 with TRBJ1-6; 7 bases fit TRBD1. Losses at the gene ends were 3 bases for V and 5 bases for J; bases not matched to a gene: 7. Germline CDR1 SGHTA, CDR2 FQGNSA. This CDR3 comprises 16 residues. The CDR3 is CASSFAGTVDNSPLHF. The CDR3 nucleotides are TGTGCCAGCAGCTTCGCCGGGACAGTGGATAATTCACCCCTCCACTTT.

The chain employs TRBV29-1 and TRBJ2-3; no definite D call. The V and J ends lost 3 bases and 2 bases respectively, with 9 bases between them. The CDR3 sequence is 13 residues long. Germline CDR1 reads SQVTM; CDR2 reads ANQGSEA. CDR3 region: CSVDARFTDTQYF. The CDR3 nucleotides read TGCAGCGTTGATGCCAGATTCACAGATACGCAGTATTTT.

This chain uses TRBV10-3 with TRBJ2-7, with TRBD1 matching over 9 bases. The CDR3 extends over 14 amino acids. Germline V lookup: CDR1 ENHRY, CDR2 SYGVKD. Trimming removed 3 bases from V and 5 bases from J; junction bases left unmatched: 5. The CDR3: CAISDRGQGNEQYF. CDR3 in DNA: TGTGCCATCAGTGACAGGGGACAGGGTAACGAGCAGTACTTC.

This sequence joins TRBV7-2 and TRBJ2-1; 9 bases agree with TRBD2. The ends lost 5 bases at V and 2 bases at J; junction bases unmatched: 4. The CDR3 length is 15 residues. CDR1 is SGHTA and CDR2 is FQGNSA in the germline V gene. The CDR3 loop reads CASSLSGRPYNEQFF. The CDR3 DNA follows: TGTGCCAGCAGCCTTAGCGGGAGACCCTACAATGAGCAGTTCTTC.

The chain has TRBV21-1 and TRBJ2-1; TRBD2 reflects the table's D call only, with no check against the DNA. TRBV21-1 is a known pseudogene. This CDR3 is 13 amino acids long. This chain's CDR3 is CPGRIRTYNEQFF. CDR3 DNA: TGTCCAGGGAGGATCAGGACCTACAATGAGCAGTTCTTC.

By share of the sample, this clone is medium-sized. The chain joins TRBV21-1 to TRBJ2-7; TRBD1, the table's D call, was not compared with the DNA. TRBV21-1 is deemed a pseudogene. The CDR3 consists of 10 residues. CDR3 bases: TGTGCCAGCAGCAAAGGGGACAGGGGCTGG. It is translated as CASSKGDRGW.

The rearrangement links TRBV27 to TRBJ2-7; 8 bases line up with TRBD2. The CDR3 length is 16 residues. Germline CDR1 reads MNHEY; CDR2 reads SMNVEV (reference sequence). The V gene end was trimmed by 5 bases and the J gene end by 2 bases; junction bases not matched to a gene: 11. The DNA for the CDR3 is TGTGCCAGCAGTCACCCGCCGGGGGGGCTGACCTACGAGCAGTACTTC. Encoded protein: CASSHPPGGLTYEQYF.

On this clone: No conserved phenylalanine or tryptophan is present at the end of the CDR3, so a read error is the likely explanation. It is unclear where the CDR3 begins or ends on the DNA, so no DNA is shown, and the CDR3 is as TCRdb lists it. The chain joins TRBV5-1 to TRBJ1-2. The CDR3 length is 10 residues, termini included. Germline CDR1 reads SGHRS; CDR2 reads YFSETQ. CDR3 residues: CASSYMPGPR.

The V call is TRBV13, the J call TRBJ2-3; 14 bases align to TRBD2. V was pared by 7 bases and J by 6 bases, with 9 bases of the junction left unmatched. Germline V gives CDR1 PRHDT, CDR2 FYEKMQ (reference sequence). The CDR3 loop spans 16 amino acids. In DNA form, the CDR3 reads TGTGCCAGCATCCGGACTAGCGGGGGGAAGGCGGATACGCAGTATTTT. This translates into CASIRTSGGKADTQYF.

The rearrangement links TRBV19 to TRBJ1-2, with TRBD1 matching 9 bases. CDR1 LNHDA and CDR2 SQIVND come from the germline V gene (reference sequence). This CDR3 region has 15 residues. V lost 1 base and J lost 8; bases outside the gene matches: 8. The CDR3 spells CASSIGTGERNGYTF. The CDR3 coding sequence is TGTGCCAGTAGTATAGGGACAGGGGAGAGGAACGGCTACACCTTC.

V usage is TRBV9 and J usage is TRBJ2-5; D is perhaps TRBD2 (5 bases). CDR3 size: 13 residues. CDR1 is SGDLS, CDR2 YYNGEE, per germline. The ends were cut back, 10 bases at V and 5 bases at J, with 18 bases in the middle. The CDR3 sequence: CALREGKRETQYF. CDR3 DNA: TGTGCCCTACGGGAAGGGAAACGGGAGACCCAGTACTTC.

In this sample, this clone turned up many times. The chain employs TRBV5-1 and TRBJ2-7, with TRBD2 as a possible D gene (5 bases). CDR1 and CDR2 from the germline V gene are SGHRS and YFSETQ. Trimming removed 1 base from V and 2 bases from J, with 10 bases in between. The CDR3 is 14 amino acids. CDR3 amino acids: CASSLILGAYEQYF. The CDR3 DNA sequence: TGCGCCAGCAGCTTGATACTGGGAGCCTACGAGCAGTACTTC.

The table lists this clone with a count of one. The V and J genes are TRBV6-5 and TRBJ2-7; tentatively, D is TRBD1 (5 bases). This CDR3 spans 12 amino acids. CDR1 MNHEY and CDR2 SVGAGI come from the germline V gene. V was shortened by 2 bases and J by 10 bases, with 12 bases between the two germline ends. CDR3 DNA: TGTGCCAGCAGTTACCTCGCCGGACATCAGTACTTC. This codes for CASSYLAGHQYF.

This rearrangement joins TRBV19 to TRBJ2-2, with TRBD1 identical over 8 bases. The V gene's germline CDR1 is LNHDA and CDR2 SQIVND (reference sequence). V was clipped by 5 bases and J by 8 bases; unmatched bases: 7. The CDR3 totals 14 residues. The CDR3 region is CASSLDRVLGELFF. The DNA for the CDR3 is TGTGCCAGTAGTTTGGACAGGGTCCTTGGGGAGCTGTTTTTT.